The present entry profiles one TCR beta chain with its context. This entry comes from a study of blood T cell repertoires in COVID-19. Study-level information: COVID-19 samples from acute and convalescent phases originated in the United States, Italy and Spain. Sample material is recorded as cDNA or gDNA derived from T cells, B-cell-depleted T cells, or PBMCs.

The CDR3 runs to 20 residues. Germline CDR1 is LGHNT and CDR2 is FRNRAP. J gave up 0 bases and V 9 bases, and 16 bases lay outside the gene matches. Per the original data handling: It was from reference gene primer amplification that nucleated cell counts were estimated. Only in-frame clones appear in the TCRdb table, and some are missing; sequencing was by immunoSEQ multiplex PCR. V and J calls and clone size are given by that table; D and trimming were obtained from the DNA. The profile covers around 75,000 clones, with nearly 90% appearing a single time and more than 4.5% taken by the ten largest.

The sample was peripheral blood. The V call is TRBV12-5, the J call TRBJ2-6; 11 bases align to TRBD1. The sequence was obtained from a man aged 50-59 years with acute or convalescent COVID-19. The CDR3 sequence: CASGLRDRGFLNSGANVLTF. DNA for the CDR3: TGTGCTAGCGGGTTAAGGGACAGGGGGTTTCTTAACTCTGGGGCCAACGTCCTGACTTTC.